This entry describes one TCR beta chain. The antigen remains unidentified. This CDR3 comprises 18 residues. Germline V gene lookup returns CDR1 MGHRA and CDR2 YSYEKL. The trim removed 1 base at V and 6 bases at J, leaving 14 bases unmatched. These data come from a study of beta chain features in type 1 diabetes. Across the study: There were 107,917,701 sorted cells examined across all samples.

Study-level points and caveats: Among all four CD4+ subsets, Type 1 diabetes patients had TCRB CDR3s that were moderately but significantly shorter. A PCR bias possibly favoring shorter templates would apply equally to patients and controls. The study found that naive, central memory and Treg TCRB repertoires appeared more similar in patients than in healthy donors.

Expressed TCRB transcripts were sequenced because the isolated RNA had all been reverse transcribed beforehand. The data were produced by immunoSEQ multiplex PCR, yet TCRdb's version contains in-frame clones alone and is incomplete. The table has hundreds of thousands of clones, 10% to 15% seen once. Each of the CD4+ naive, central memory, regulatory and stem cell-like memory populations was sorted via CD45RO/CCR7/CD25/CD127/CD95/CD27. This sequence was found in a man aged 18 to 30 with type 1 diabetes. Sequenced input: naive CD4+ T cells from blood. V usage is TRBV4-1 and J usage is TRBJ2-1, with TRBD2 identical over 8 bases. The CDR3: CASSQVLVSSGGLNEQFF. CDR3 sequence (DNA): TGCGCCAGCAGCCAAGTTCTAGTCTCCAGCGGGGGCCTCAATGAGCAGTTCTTC.